The 20 T cell receptor beta chains listed next were all sequenced from one sample in a study of cytomegalovirus exposure and HLA in healthy donors. This PCR relied on a set of 60 Vbeta primers and 13 Jbeta primers. Libraries were prepared by immunoSEQ multiplex PCR; TCRdb keeps only in-frame clonotypes and omits some of them. The sample shows 110,000 to 150,000 clones, about four fifths of them seen only once. Material for sequencing was PBMCs. These receptors all come from a male donor in good health and CMV-seronegative.

The rearrangement links TRBV18 to TRBJ2-3, with TRBD1 matching over 9 bases. J gave up 6 bases and V 3 bases, and 7 bases lay outside the gene matches. The germline gives CDR1 KGHSH, CDR2 LQKENI. The CDR3 is made up of 15 amino acids. The CDR3 spells CASSPGTGQVDTQYF. The CDR3 region has the DNA TGTGCCAGCTCACCCGGGACAGGGCAGGTGGATACGCAGTATTTT.

The chain uses TRBV5-4 and TRBJ1-2; 9 bases line up with TRBD1. Germline trimming cut 4 bases from V and 6 bases from J; bases unmatched to any gene: 4. The germline CDR1 and CDR2 sequences are SGHNT and YYREEE (reference sequence). The CDR3 extends over 13 amino acids. Written as DNA, the CDR3 is TGTGCCAGCAGCCCAACAGGGGGCGATGGCTACACCTTC. Translated: CASSPTGGDGYTF.

The chain employs TRBV7-3 and TRBJ2-1, with TRBD1 matching over 10 bases. CDR3 size: 15 residues. V lost 2 bases, J lost 5 bases, and 3 bases stayed unmatched. From germline, CDR1 is SGHTA and CDR2 FQGTGA. In nucleotides, the CDR3 is TGTGCCAGCAGCTTAGGGACAGGGGCTCACAATGAGCAGTTCTTC. Residues: CASSLGTGAHNEQFF. Full variable domain (remainder filled in from reference TRBV7-3 and TRBJ2-1): GAGVSQTPSNKVTEKGKYVELRCDPISGHTALYWYRQSLGQGPEFLIYFQGTGAADDSGLPNDRFFAVRPEGSVSTLKIQRTERGDSAVYLCASSLGTGAHNEQFFGPGTRLTVL.

The rearrangement uses TRBV27 and TRBJ2-4, with a possible D match to TRBD2 (7 bases). Germline V lookup: CDR1 MNHEY, CDR2 SMNVEV (reference sequence). This CDR3 spans 18 amino acids. The germline V and J ends were trimmed by 4 bases and 5 bases, with 24 bases remaining between them. The CDR3 nucleotides read TGTGCCAGCAGTTCCTATGTGGGGCAGGGAGGGGGAGAAAACATTCAGTACTTC. This gives the protein CASSSYVGQGGGENIQYF.

This clone was found a few times. The chain employs TRBV5-1 and TRBJ2-5; D might be TRBD2 (5 bases). V dropped 2 bases and J dropped 5 bases, with 10 bases sitting between them. Per the germline V gene, CDR1 is SGHRS and CDR2 is YFSETQ. The CDR3 consists of 13 residues. CDR3 in DNA: TGCGCCAGCAGCTTCCGTAGCGTGGAGACCCAGTACTTC. Protein: CASSFRSVETQYF.

CDR3 in amino acids: CASSQSWGLQVTEAFF. CDR3 in DNA: TGCGCCAGCAGTCAATCTTGGGGGCTCCAAGTGACTGAAGCTTTCTTT. This chain uses TRBV23-1 with TRBJ1-1; D may be TRBD1 (6 bases). TRBV23-1 is identified as an open reading frame with a role that is uncertain. This CDR3 spans 16 amino acids. Between the trimmed V and J ends, which lost 0 bases and 5 bases, there was a span of 16 bases.

This chain connects TRBV19 to TRBJ2-1; D ambiguous. Trimming removed 3 bases from V and 0 bases from J, with 9 bases in between. The CDR3 has 15 residues. Germline CDR1 reads LNHDA; CDR2 reads SQIVND (reference sequence). DNA for the CDR3: TGTGCCAGTAGTATGTTACAGAGCTCCTACAATGAGCAGTTCTTC. Protein sequence: CASSMLQSSYNEQFF. The full variable domain, with the rest looked up from reference TRBV19 and TRBJ2-1, is DGGITQSPKYLFRKEGQNVTLSCEQNLNHDAMYWYRQDPGQGLRLIYYSQIVNDFQKGDIAEGYSVSREKKESFPLTVTSAQKNPTAFYLCASSMLQSSYNEQFFGPGTRLTVL.

The chain has TRBV7-2 and TRBJ1-5, with 12 bases that match TRBD1. With V trimmed by 5 bases and J by 3 bases, 5 bases remained unmatched. CDR1 is SGHTA and CDR2 is FQGNSA in the germline V gene. CDR3 length: 16 residues. CDR3 loop: CASSAGTGGDNQPQHF. For the CDR3, the DNA is TGTGCCAGCAGCGCCGGGACAGGGGGCGACAATCAGCCCCAGCATTTT.

This clone came up a few times. This chain uses TRBV6-4 with TRBJ1-1; D might be TRBD1 (5 bases). This CDR3 is built from 15 residues. The V gene lost 7 bases and the J gene lost 5 bases, with 20 bases spanning the gap. CDR1 and CDR2 from the germline V gene are MRHNA and SNTAGT. This chain's CDR3 is CASKAEGWGRTEAFF. The CDR3 DNA reads as TGTGCCAGCAAGGCAGAGGGTTGGGGGAGGACTGAAGCTTTCTTT.

The gene calls are TRBV7-2 and TRBJ2-3; 11 bases agree with TRBD2. The V gene's germline CDR1 is SGHTA and CDR2 FQGNSA. Trimming at V came to 11 bases and at J to 5 bases, leaving 9 bases not matched to a gene. This CDR3 is 14 amino acids long. The CDR3 sequence: CASTLAGGLDTQYF. The CDR3, as DNA: TGTGCCTCGACCCTAGCGGGGGGCTTAGATACGCAGTATTTT.

The V and J genes are TRBV10-3 and TRBJ1-2, with D unclear. Trimming cost V 5 bases and J 5 bases, with 15 bases left between them. Germline CDR1 and CDR2: ENHRY and SYGVKD. The CDR3 runs to 14 residues. The CDR3 DNA sequence: TGTGCCATCAGTCCTCCAACGGGAGATTATGGCTACACCTTC. Translation: CAISPPTGDYGYTF.

The genes are TRBV4-3 and TRBJ1-6, with D unclear. The CDR3 contains 13 residues. The germline CDR1 and CDR2 sequences are LGHNA and YSLEER. The ends were cut back, 4 bases at V and 9 bases at J, with 10 bases in the middle. The CDR3 DNA reads TGCGCCAGCAGCCTCTCTTTCGGTTCACCCCTCCACTTT. Amino acid sequence: CASSLSFGSPLHF.

This chain uses TRBV21-1 with TRBJ2-1; the table names TRBD2, a call not compared with the DNA. TRBV21-1 is listed as a pseudogene. The CDR3 sequence is 13 residues long. This chain's CDR3 is CASILAGVGEQFF. The CDR3 DNA is TGTGCCAGCATACTAGCGGGAGTTGGTGAGCAGTTCTTC.

This chain connects TRBV7-3 to TRBJ2-3; 11 positions match TRBD2. The CDR3 runs to 17 residues. V dropped 5 bases and J dropped 6; count of bases not matched to a gene: 13. Germline CDR1 is SGHTA and CDR2 is FQGTGA. This chain's CDR3 is CASSLGRSGGDGDTQYF. The CDR3, as DNA: TGTGCCAGCAGCCTCGGGCGTAGCGGGGGGGATGGTGATACGCAGTATTTT.

The chain combines TRBV18 with TRBJ1-3; the D gene is possibly TRBD1 (6 bases). The CDR3 runs to 15 residues. Germline assignment: CDR1 KGHSH and CDR2 LQKENI. V lost 2 bases and J lost 4, with 12 bases in between. CDR3 nucleotides: TGTGCCAGCTCACCAGTTCCCGGACAGGGAAACACCATATATTTT. This translates into CASSPVPGQGNTIYF. Filled out from reference TRBV18 and TRBJ1-3, the complete variable domain reads NAGVMQNPRHLVRRRGQEARLRCSPMKGHSHVYWYRQLPEEGLKFMVYLQKENIIDESGMPKERFSAEFPKEGPSILRIQQVVRGDSAAYFCASSPVPGQGNTIYFGEGSWLTVV.

The J gene is TRBJ1-1, the V gene TRBV7-9; 8 nucleotides line up with TRBD1. J lost 4 bases, V lost 7 bases, and 5 bases had no gene match. The CDR3 has 13 residues. Germline assignment: CDR1 SEHNR and CDR2 FQNEAQ (reference sequence). The CDR3 nucleotides are TGTGCCAGCATGGACAGGGCGGGCACTGAAGCTTTCTTT. It codes for CASMDRAGTEAFF.

This clone was counted a few times. The V gene is TRBV5-1, the J gene TRBJ1-1; TRBD1 matches at 11 bases. Germline V lookup: CDR1 SGHRS, CDR2 YFSETQ. V shed 2 bases, J shed 5 bases, and the junction held 2 bases outside the gene matches. The CDR3 consists of 14 residues. CDR3: CASSLGQGATEAFF. The CDR3 DNA sequence: TGCGCCAGCAGCTTAGGACAGGGGGCTACTGAAGCTTTCTTT.

In this sample, this clone turned up a few times. The chain links TRBV29-1 to TRBJ1-3, with D possibly being TRBD1 (5 bases). In germline, CDR1 is SQVTM, CDR2 ANQGSEA. The CDR3 runs 16 residues. V dropped 3 bases and J dropped 1 base, with 16 bases sitting between them. CDR3 in amino acids: CSVEGGTRESGNTIYF. CDR3 sequence (DNA): TGCAGCGTTGAGGGGGGGACCAGGGAGTCTGGAAACACCATATATTTT.

The V call is TRBV11-1, the J call TRBJ2-3; the match to TRBD2 covers 9 bases. This CDR3 has 16 amino acids. Looked up from germline, CDR1 is SGHAT and CDR2 is FQDESV (reference sequence). J was trimmed by 4 bases and V by 4 bases; bases with no gene match: 9. CDR3 loop: CASSSNSGRVADTQYF. CDR3 DNA sequence: TGTGCCAGCAGCTCAAATAGCGGGAGAGTCGCAGATACGCAGTATTTT.

This sequence joins TRBV7-2 and TRBJ2-4; 9 bases match TRBD1. The CDR3 runs to 18 residues. Germline CDR1 and CDR2: SGHTA and FQGNSA. The junction had 8 bases not matched to a gene; V was cut back by 2 bases and J by 0 bases. CDR3: CASSLRSRDRVAKNIQYF. The CDR3 nucleotides read TGTGCCAGCAGCTTAAGAAGCCGGGACAGGGTAGCCAAAAACATTCAGTACTTC.